This TCR beta chain emerged from a study of blood T cell repertoires in COVID-19. CDR1 is LNHDA, CDR2 SQIVND, per germline (reference sequence). Deletions cut 9 bases from V and 3 bases from J, with 17 bases between. This CDR3 has 14 amino acids. Assignments of participants to cohorts depended upon their own reported clinical history. This table comes from immunoSEQ multiplex PCR, and its TCRdb copy is limited to in-frame clones, with some not included. This sample carries around 390,000 clones, about 83% of them seen once, and the ten largest clones take roughly 9.4%. The sample taken for sequencing was PBMCs or T cells enriched from blood (not recorded which). The chain couples TRBV19 to TRBJ1-1; D is possibly TRBD1 (5 bases). The clonotype originates from a woman between 50 and 59 years old who had recovered from COVID-19. DNA for the CDR3: TGTGCCAGCGCTCTTCTGGGGGGGGACACTGAAGCTTTCTTT. It is translated as CASALLGGDTEAFF.